A selection of T cell receptor beta chains follows, all from one sample in a study of ipilimumab plus nivolumab after autologous stem cell transplantation. Clones were read by immunoSEQ multiplex PCR, and TCRdb kept only the in-frame ones, dropping some. The table has 84,000 or so clones, around 80% seen once. Sequencing was performed on PBMCs, taken in a trial of ipilimumab plus nivolumab as post-transplant consolidation. These receptors all stem from a male donor with diffuse large B-cell lymphoma. CDR3s include the opening cysteine and the closing phenylalanine or tryptophan. The D gene is left open where the match is weak. Not all rows give a size; the values are once, few, many and, for expanded clones, a class.

CDR3nt: TGTGCCAGCAGTGAAAGGCCTTTGTTTGGGGCGGGCTACGAGCAGTACTTC
CDR3aa: CASSERPLFGAGYEQYF
d_gene: .
v_gene: TRBV6-1
j_gene: TRBJ2-7
abundance: .

CDR3nt: TGCGCCAGCAGCTTGGCAGGGAACCCCTACGAGCAGTACTTC
CDR3aa: CASSLAGNPYEQYF
d_gene: .
v_gene: TRBV5-1
j_gene: TRBJ2-7
abundance: .

CDR3nt: TGTGCCAGCAGCATTACATTCCAGGCCGAGCAGTACTTC
CDR3aa: CASSITFQAEQYF
d_gene: .
v_gene: TRBV14
j_gene: TRBJ2-7
abundance: .

CDR3nt: TGTGCCAGTAGACCGGGGGGTACCGGGGCAGATACGCAGTATTTT
CDR3aa: CASRPGGTGADTQYF
d_gene: TRBD2
v_gene: TRBV19
j_gene: TRBJ2-3
abundance: few

CDR3nt: TGTGCCAGCAGCCAAGATCGTGACAGGGAGAACTATGGCTACACCTTC
CDR3aa: CASSQDRDRENYGYTF
d_gene: TRBD1
v_gene: TRBV4-2
j_gene: TRBJ1-2
abundance: .

CDR3nt: TGTGCCAGTACGACGGGGCGCGGGGAGACCCAGTACTTC
CDR3aa: CASTTGRGETQYF
d_gene: .
v_gene: TRBV19
j_gene: TRBJ2-5
abundance: .

CDR3nt: TGTGCCGCTGGGCCGAGCTCTGGAAACACCATATATTTT
CDR3aa: CAAGPSSGNTIYF
d_gene: .
v_gene: TRBV6-6
j_gene: TRBJ1-3
abundance: .

CDR3nt: TGCAGCGTTGACGCGCGACAGGGGGAAAACACCATATATTTT
CDR3aa: CSVDARQGENTIYF
d_gene: TRBD1
v_gene: TRBV29-1
j_gene: TRBJ1-3
abundance: .

CDR3nt: TGTGCCAGCAGCTACCGGGACAGGAAGAATGAGCAGTTCTTC
CDR3aa: CASSYRDRKNEQFF
d_gene: TRBD1
v_gene: TRBV11-3
j_gene: TRBJ2-1
abundance: .

CDR3nt: TGTGCCAGCAGCTTAGCCTCGGCGAATCAGCCCCAGCATTTT
CDR3aa: CASSLASANQPQHF
d_gene: .
v_gene: TRBV7-9
j_gene: TRBJ1-5
abundance: .

CDR3nt: TGCGCCAGCAGCTTGGCAGAGCGCAGAACAGGAAACATTCAGTACTTC
CDR3aa: CASSLAERRTGNIQYF
d_gene: .
v_gene: TRBV5-1
j_gene: TRBJ2-4
abundance: few

CDR3nt: TGTGCCAGCAGCCAAAAAGGACAGGGGGCATATTTCGCTGAAGCTTTCTTT
CDR3aa: CASSQKGQGAYFAEAFF
d_gene: .
v_gene: TRBV21-1
j_gene: TRBJ1-1
abundance: .

CDR3nt: TGTGCCAGTAGAAACAGGGGACAATCTGGAAACACCATATATTTT
CDR3aa: CASRNRGQSGNTIYF
d_gene: TRBD1
v_gene: TRBV19
j_gene: TRBJ1-3
abundance: .

CDR3nt: TGTGCCAGTAGTATTCGGGGTGCTAACACCGGGGAGCTGTTTTTT
CDR3aa: CASSIRGANTGELFF
d_gene: .
v_gene: TRBV19
j_gene: TRBJ2-2
abundance: .

CDR3nt: TGTGCCAGCAGCCCATTAGGACCAACAGGGAACTATGGCTACACCTTC
CDR3aa: CASSPLGPTGNYGYTF
d_gene: .
v_gene: TRBV7-9
j_gene: TRBJ1-2
abundance: .